This T cell receptor beta chain came from a study of blood T cells in healthy people across ages. The CDR3 spans 14 residues. Germline assignment: CDR1 MNHNS and CDR2 SASEGT. V lost 7 bases to trimming and J lost 0 bases, with 11 bases between them. A second PCR of about 7 to 12 cycles used a sample-barcoded 5' primer and a J-beta primer mix. TCRdb called the 5' RACE reads again in MiXCR, with one record for every CDR3 protein. The table includes about 970,000 distinct CDR3 sequences, 51% detected once. Material for sequencing was blood. This clonotype was obtained from an older woman in good health. The chain couples TRBV6-1 to TRBJ2-3, with D possibly matching TRBD2 (5 bases). The CDR3 nucleotides read TGTGCCAGCAAGGAGGCTACTAGCACAGATACGCAGTATTTT. Translating it yields CASKEATSTDTQYF.